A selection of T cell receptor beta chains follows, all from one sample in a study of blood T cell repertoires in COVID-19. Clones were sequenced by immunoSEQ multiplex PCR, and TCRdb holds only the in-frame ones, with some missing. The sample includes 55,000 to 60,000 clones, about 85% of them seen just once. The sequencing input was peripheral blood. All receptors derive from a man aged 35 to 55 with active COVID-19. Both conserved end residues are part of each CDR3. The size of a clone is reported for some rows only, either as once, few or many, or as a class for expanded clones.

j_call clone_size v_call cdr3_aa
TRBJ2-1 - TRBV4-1 CASSRQEYSYNEQFF
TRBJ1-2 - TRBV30 CAWSSTSAYGYTF
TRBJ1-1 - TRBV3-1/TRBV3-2 CASSHSGTGDTEAFF
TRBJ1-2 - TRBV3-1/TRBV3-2 CASSLSRGSNYGYTF
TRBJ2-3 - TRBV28 CASSFRQGADTQYF
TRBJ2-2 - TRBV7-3 CASSQQGTVTGELFF
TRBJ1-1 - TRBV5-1 CASMRQENTEAFF
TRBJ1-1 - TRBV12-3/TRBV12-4 CASSEYKAEAFF
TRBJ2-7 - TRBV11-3 CASSSGLGANYEQYF
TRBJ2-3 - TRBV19 CASSIELRGQQYF
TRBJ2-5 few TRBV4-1 CASSQDRGNRAETQYF
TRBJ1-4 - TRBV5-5 CASSLRGGNEKLFF
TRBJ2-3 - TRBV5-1 CASSHASGRETDTQYF
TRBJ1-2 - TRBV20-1 CSASPTGVRGGYTF
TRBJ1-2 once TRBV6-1 CASSEARGASYGYTF
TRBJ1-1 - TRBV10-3 CAISDRETEAFF
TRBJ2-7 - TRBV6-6 CASSYSVAGMVYEQYF
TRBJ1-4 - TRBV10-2 CASSDPFATNEKLFF
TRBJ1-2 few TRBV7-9 CASSLLGQGGYGYTF
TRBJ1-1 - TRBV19 CASSIGGGLGYTEAFF
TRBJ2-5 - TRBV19 CATSGGQETQYF
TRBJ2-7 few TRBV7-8 CASGVMTLRGEQYF
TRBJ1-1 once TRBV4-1 CASSQGRDRGYMNTEAFF
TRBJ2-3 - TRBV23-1 CASSQSLAGEYRDTQYF
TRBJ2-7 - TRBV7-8 CASSVRLAGTYEQYF
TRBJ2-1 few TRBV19 CASRDPTGAYNEQFF
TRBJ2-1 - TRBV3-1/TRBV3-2 CASSHRVDYNEQFF
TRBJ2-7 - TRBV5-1 CASSLESGGEQYF
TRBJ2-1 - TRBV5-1 CASSPHASSYNEQFF
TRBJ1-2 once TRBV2 CASSEGTAPYGYTF
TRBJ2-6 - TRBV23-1 CASSQSQCAPTGKRRGANVLTF
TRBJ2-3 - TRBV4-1 CASSYRTLAGDGTDTQYF
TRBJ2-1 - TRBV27 CASSLFDPRDEQFF
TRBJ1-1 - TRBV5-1 CASSLGATTEAFF
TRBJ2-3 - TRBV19 CASSKDRTDTQYF
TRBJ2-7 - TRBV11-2 CASSPQSGGAYEQYF
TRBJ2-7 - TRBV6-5 CASRGGNQGKYEQYF
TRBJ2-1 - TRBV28 CASMSGSTYNEQFF
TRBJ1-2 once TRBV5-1 CASSWGTANYGYTF
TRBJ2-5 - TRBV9 CANSDGGMRTQYF
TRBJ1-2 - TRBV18 CASSLGATGGADGYTF
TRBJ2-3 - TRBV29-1 CSVAQGALAGRGTQYF
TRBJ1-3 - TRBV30 CACWTGGAGGNTIYF
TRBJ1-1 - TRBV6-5 CASSTQGNTEAFF
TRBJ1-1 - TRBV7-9 CASSSGQGSNTEAFF
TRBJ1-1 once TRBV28 CASSPPTGGTEAFF
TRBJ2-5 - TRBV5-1 CASSSQYYRQGRFETQYF